At least ten counts were recorded for the clone carrying this T cell receptor (beta chain). The authors made TCR cDNA by 5'RACE template switching, adding a universal primer site and UMIs. Via MiXCR, TCRdb re-called the 5' RACE reads, giving one row per CDR3 protein. The profile shows around 27,000 distinct CDR3 sequences, roughly 4.5% of them singletons. The sample belongs to a study of T cells after yellow fever vaccination. Germline V lookup: CDR1 LNHDA, CDR2 SQIVND (reference sequence). The CDR3 totals 14 residues. With 9 bases removed from V and 4 bases from J, the gap between germline ends came to 16 bases.

The source material was CD8+ T cells sorted from PBMCs, sampled 5 days after the yellow fever booster vaccination. This clonotype was sampled from a man aged 30 to 45 who received the YFV17D yellow fever vaccine. The chain couples TRBV19 to TRBJ2-1, with a weak D call TRBD1 (6 bases). The CDR3 spells CASNHGTPYNEQFF. The CDR3 DNA sequence: TGTGCCAGCAATCACGGGACACCATACAATGAGCAGTTCTTC.